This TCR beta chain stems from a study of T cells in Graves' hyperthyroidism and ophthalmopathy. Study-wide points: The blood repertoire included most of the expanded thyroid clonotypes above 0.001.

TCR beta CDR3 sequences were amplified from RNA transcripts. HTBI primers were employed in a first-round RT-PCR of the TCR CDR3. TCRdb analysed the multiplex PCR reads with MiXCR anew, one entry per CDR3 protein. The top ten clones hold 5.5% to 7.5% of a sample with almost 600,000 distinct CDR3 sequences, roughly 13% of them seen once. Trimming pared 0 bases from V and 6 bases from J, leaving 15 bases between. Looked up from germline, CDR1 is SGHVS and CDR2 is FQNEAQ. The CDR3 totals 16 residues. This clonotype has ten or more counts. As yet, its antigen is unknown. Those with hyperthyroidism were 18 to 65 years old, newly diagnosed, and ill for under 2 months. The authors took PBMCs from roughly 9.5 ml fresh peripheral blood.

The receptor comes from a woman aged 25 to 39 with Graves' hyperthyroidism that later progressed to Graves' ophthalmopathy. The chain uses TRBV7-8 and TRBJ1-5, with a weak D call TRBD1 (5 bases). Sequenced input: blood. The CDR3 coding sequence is TGTGCCAGCAGCTTAGCAGGGGTGGAGGGGCTTCAGCCCCAGCATTTT. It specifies CASSLAGVEGLQPQHF.